A selection of T cell receptor beta chains follows, all from one sample in a study of blood T cells in healthy people across ages. Each CDR3 protein gets one entry after TCRdb re-called the 5' RACE reads with MiXCR. The table lists around 990,000 distinct CDR3 sequences, under 30% of them singletons. These data were also reused for a study on T cells of mothers and their children.

Material for sequencing was blood. The receptors originated from a girl aged 2 to 10 in good health. CDR3s include the opening cysteine and the closing phenylalanine or tryptophan. The order of the fields is CDR3 DNA, CDR3 protein, J gene, V gene, D gene, clone size. The D gene is left open where the match is weak. The size field is filled for only some rows; it gives once, few, many or a size class.

CDR3nt: TGCGCCAGCAGCTTCCAGGGGGGGGCAGATACGCAGTATTTT
CDR3aa: CASSFQGGADTQYF
j_gene: TRBJ2-3
v_gene: TRBV5-1
d_gene: .
abundance: few

CDR3nt: TGCGCCAGCAGCCAACGCTACGGGGCGTCCTACGAGCAGTACTTC
CDR3aa: CASSQRYGASYEQYF
j_gene: TRBJ2-7
v_gene: TRBV4-3
d_gene: .
abundance: .

CDR3nt: TGCAGTGCGCGACTCAGACTCACAGATACGCAGTATTTT
CDR3aa: CSARLRLTDTQYF
j_gene: TRBJ2-3
v_gene: TRBV20-1
d_gene: .
abundance: .

CDR3nt: TGTGCCAGCAGCCCTTATCCCAGTTATGGCTACACCTTC
CDR3aa: CASSPYPSYGYTF
j_gene: TRBJ1-2
v_gene: TRBV7-3
d_gene: .
abundance: .

CDR3nt: TGTGCCAGCAGCCATACCACAGCGGGAGTCTACAATGAGCAGTTCTTC
CDR3aa: CASSHTTAGVYNEQFF
j_gene: TRBJ2-1
v_gene: TRBV3-1
d_gene: TRBD2
abundance: .

CDR3nt: TGTGCCAGCAGTTTCAGATTCGGGACTAGCGAAAACATTCAGTACTTC
CDR3aa: CASSFRFGTSENIQYF
j_gene: TRBJ2-4
v_gene: TRBV6-2/TRBV6-3
d_gene: TRBD2
abundance: .

CDR3nt: TGTGCCAGCAGTGTCGCTAGCGGGAGCGCTTCCTACAATGAGCAGTTCTTC
CDR3aa: CASSVASGSASYNEQFF
j_gene: TRBJ2-1
v_gene: TRBV6-1
d_gene: TRBD2
abundance: few

CDR3nt: TGTGCCAGCCTTGGGGTTCAAGAGACCCAGTACTTC
CDR3aa: CASLGVQETQYF
j_gene: TRBJ2-5
v_gene: TRBV2
d_gene: .
abundance: few

CDR3nt: TGCGCCAGCAGCCAAGATTTGGCAGCCTCTAGCTATGGCTACACCTTC
CDR3aa: CASSQDLAASSYGYTF
j_gene: TRBJ1-2
v_gene: TRBV4-3
d_gene: .
abundance: .

CDR3nt: TGCGCCAGCAGCCAAGCGGGGGGCGGCAATCAGCCCCAGCATTTT
CDR3aa: CASSQAGGGNQPQHF
j_gene: TRBJ1-5
v_gene: TRBV4-1
d_gene: .
abundance: once

CDR3nt: TGTGCCAGCAGCCTCGATGTGGGGGGCGGCTATGGCTACACCTTC
CDR3aa: CASSLDVGGGYGYTF
j_gene: TRBJ1-2
v_gene: TRBV7-2
d_gene: .
abundance: few

CDR3nt: TGCGCCAGCACCCCGACCGGGACAGCCTACGAGCAGTACTTC
CDR3aa: CASTPTGTAYEQYF
j_gene: TRBJ2-7
v_gene: TRBV5-1
d_gene: TRBD1
abundance: few

CDR3nt: TGTGCCAGCGTTGTTTGGGCAGGGGATCCTCAGGAGACCCAGTACTTC
CDR3aa: CASVVWAGDPQETQYF
j_gene: TRBJ2-5
v_gene: TRBV27
d_gene: .
abundance: .

CDR3nt: TGTGCCAGCAGCTTGGCCGGGACCCAGACCCAGTACTTC
CDR3aa: CASSLAGTQTQYF
j_gene: TRBJ2-5
v_gene: TRBV7-9
d_gene: .
abundance: few

CDR3nt: TGTGCCAGCAGCTCGGGACTACCTAACAATGAGCAGTTCTTC
CDR3aa: CASSSGLPNNEQFF
j_gene: TRBJ2-1
v_gene: TRBV7-8
d_gene: TRBD2
abundance: .

CDR3nt: TGCAGCGTTCTAACAGACCTCTATGGCTACACCTTC
CDR3aa: CSVLTDLYGYTF
j_gene: TRBJ1-2
v_gene: TRBV29-1
d_gene: .
abundance: .

CDR3nt: TGTGCCAGCAGTCGTCCTTCTGGGGTGGAGACCCAGTACTTC
CDR3aa: CASSRPSGVETQYF
j_gene: TRBJ2-5
v_gene: TRBV11-3
d_gene: .
abundance: .

CDR3nt: TGTGCCAGCAGCTTCGGCGACACAGATACGCAGTATTTT
CDR3aa: CASSFGDTDTQYF
j_gene: TRBJ2-3
v_gene: TRBV7-3
d_gene: .
abundance: many

CDR3nt: TGTGCCAGCAGCCGCACAATCTCCACTGGGGGCTACGAGCAGTACTTC
CDR3aa: CASSRTISTGGYEQYF
j_gene: TRBJ2-7
v_gene: TRBV3-1
d_gene: .
abundance: .

CDR3nt: TGTGCCAGCAGCCAAGGGTCCGCTAGCGGGGTAAACATTCAGTACTTC
CDR3aa: CASSQGSASGVNIQYF
j_gene: TRBJ2-4
v_gene: TRBV4-2
d_gene: TRBD2
abundance: .

CDR3nt: TGTGCCACCAGCAGAAGAGACAGGGATGAAGCTTTCTTT
CDR3aa: CATSRRDRDEAFF
j_gene: TRBJ1-1
v_gene: TRBV15
d_gene: TRBD1
abundance: .

CDR3nt: TGTGCCAGCAGCTCGACAGGGTCTGACCACCAAGAGACCCAGTACTTC
CDR3aa: CASSSTGSDHQETQYF
j_gene: TRBJ2-5
v_gene: TRBV7-9
d_gene: TRBD1
abundance: few

CDR3nt: TGTGCCAGCAGTGCCTTAAATTCACCCCTCCACTTT
CDR3aa: CASSALNSPLHF
j_gene: TRBJ1-6
v_gene: TRBV27
d_gene: .
abundance: few

CDR3nt: TGTGCCAGCACCGGACTGGAAGAGACCCAGTACTTC
CDR3aa: CASTGLEETQYF
j_gene: TRBJ2-5
v_gene: TRBV6-5
d_gene: .
abundance: .

CDR3nt: TGCAGCGTTGATCTGGAGAACACTGAAGCTTTCTTT
CDR3aa: CSVDLENTEAFF
j_gene: TRBJ1-1
v_gene: TRBV29-1
d_gene: .
abundance: .

CDR3nt: TGCGCCAGCAGCCAAGGGGGGGCGAGCACAGATACGCAGTATTTT
CDR3aa: CASSQGGASTDTQYF
j_gene: TRBJ2-3
v_gene: TRBV4-3
d_gene: .
abundance: .

CDR3nt: TGTGCCAGCAGCTTGGGAGGGGTGGGAGACACTGAAGCTTTCTTT
CDR3aa: CASSLGGVGDTEAFF
j_gene: TRBJ1-1
v_gene: TRBV7-2
d_gene: .
abundance: few

CDR3nt: TGTGCTAGTGCCCGACCAGGCGAAGAGACCCAGTACTTT
CDR3aa: CASARPGEETQYF
j_gene: TRBJ2-5
v_gene: TRBV12-5
d_gene: .
abundance: few

CDR3nt: TGCAGTGCTTCAGGGGCAATGATTTCACCCCTCCACTTT
CDR3aa: CSASGAMISPLHF
j_gene: TRBJ1-6
v_gene: TRBV20-1
d_gene: .
abundance: few

CDR3nt: TGCGCCAGCAGCCCCTTCGACTTGGAGAACACTGAAGCTTTCTTT
CDR3aa: CASSPFDLENTEAFF
j_gene: TRBJ1-1
v_gene: TRBV5-1
d_gene: .
abundance: .

CDR3nt: TGTGCCAGCAGCCCCGGTGGGGGGCAAAAGTTGTTTTTT
CDR3aa: CASSPGGGQKLFF
j_gene: TRBJ1-4
v_gene: TRBV28
d_gene: .
abundance: .

CDR3nt: TGTGCCAGCAGCTTACCACAGGGGGCAGGGGAGACCCAGTACTTC
CDR3aa: CASSLPQGAGETQYF
j_gene: TRBJ2-5
v_gene: TRBV7-3
d_gene: TRBD1
abundance: .

CDR3nt: TGTGCCAGCAGCCCAGGGAGCGGGAGGATTGGGGGTGAGCAGTTCTTC
CDR3aa: CASSPGSGRIGGEQFF
j_gene: TRBJ2-1
v_gene: TRBV7-2
d_gene: TRBD2
abundance: few